This section outlines one T cell receptor beta chain sequence together with its context. The antigen is not known. The junction had 6 bases not matched to a gene; V was cut back by 2 bases and J by 3 bases. Looked up from germline, CDR1 is MNHEY and CDR2 is SMNVEV (reference sequence). This CDR3 is 16 amino acids long. This entry is derived from a study of identifying expanded T cells in peripheral blood. Data came from immunoSEQ multiplex PCR; TCRdb stores just in-frame clones and leaves some out. The sample contains about 130,000 clones, roughly 90% of which appear only once. The study, taken as a whole, reports: Clone count variance between roughly 2-week samples rose with total template count.

This receptor was obtained from a person between 18 and 70 years old in good health. The chain is built from TRBV27 and TRBJ2-7; 11 bases fit TRBD2. The specimen was blood. CDR3 nucleotides: TGTGCCAGCAGTTTACCGAGGGGACTAGCGGACTACGAGCAGTACTTC. It encodes CASSLPRGLADYEQYF.